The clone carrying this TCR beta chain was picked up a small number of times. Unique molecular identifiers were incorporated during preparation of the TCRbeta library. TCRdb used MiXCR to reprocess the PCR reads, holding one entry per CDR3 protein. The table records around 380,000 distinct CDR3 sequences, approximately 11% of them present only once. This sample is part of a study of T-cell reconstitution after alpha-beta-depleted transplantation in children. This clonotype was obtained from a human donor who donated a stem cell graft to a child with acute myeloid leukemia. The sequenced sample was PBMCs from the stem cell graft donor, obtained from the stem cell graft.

The CDR3 protein is CASSQETRGTGELFF. The CDR3 nucleotides read TGTGCCAGCAGCCAAGAAACAAGGGGGACCGGGGAGCTGTTTTTT. The rearrangement uses TRBV3-1 and TRBJ2-2, with a possible D match to TRBD1 (6 bases). The CDR3 covers 15 residues. V was trimmed by 0 bases and J by 5 bases, leaving 10 bases between them. Germline V gives CDR1 LGHDT, CDR2 YNNKEL (reference sequence).